The rows below give T cell receptor beta chains drawn from one sample of a study of tumor-infiltrating lymphocytes in primary liver carcinoma. TCRdb re-called the multiplex PCR reads with MiXCR, one entry per CDR3 protein. Among roughly 190,000 distinct CDR3 sequences listed, around four fifths were seen once. The sequencing input was tumor tissue from primary liver carcinoma. The receptors derive from a man between 35 and 55 years old with primary liver carcinoma and hepatitis B virus infection. Both conserved end residues are part of each CDR3. Each record gives: D gene, J gene, V gene, clone size, CDR3 DNA, CDR3 protein. A D gene is named only where the DNA matches it firmly. Some rows mark clone size as missing; the rest say once, few, many or name a class of expanded clone.

D gene: TRBD2
J gene: TRBJ2-2
V gene: TRBV7-9
clone size: .
CDR3 DNA: TGTGCCAGCAGCCACAGGGTAGCGGGGGACCTGTTTTTT
CDR3 protein: CASSHRVAGDLFF

D gene: TRBD2
J gene: TRBJ2-7
V gene: TRBV6-6
clone size: once
CDR3 DNA: TGTACCAGCAGTCATCGAGCGGGACGGCCTACCTACGAGCAGTACTTC
CDR3 protein: CTSSHRAGRPTYEQYF

D gene: .
J gene: TRBJ2-5
V gene: TRBV28
clone size: .
CDR3 DNA: TGTGCCAGCAATGGGGACCACCTCAGTCAGACCCAGTACTTC
CDR3 protein: CASNGDHLSQTQYF

D gene: .
J gene: TRBJ1-1
V gene: TRBV6-2/TRBV6-3
clone size: .
CDR3 DNA: TGTGACAGCAGTGGGGGAACAGAAGCTTTCTTT
CDR3 protein: CDSSGGTEAFF

D gene: .
J gene: TRBJ2-5
V gene: TRBV6-2/TRBV6-3
clone size: .
CDR3 DNA: TGTACCAGCAGTTACGGGCTAGCAGATCAAGAGACCCAGTACTTC
CDR3 protein: CTSSYGLADQETQYF

D gene: .
J gene: TRBJ2-3
V gene: TRBV6-5
clone size: .
CDR3 DNA: TGTGTCAGCAGTCAGAGGGTCGGTGATACGCAGTATTTT
CDR3 protein: CVSSQRVGDTQYF

D gene: .
J gene: TRBJ1-2
V gene: TRBV10-2
clone size: .
CDR3 DNA: TGCGCCAGCAGCCGGCAGGGCGACAATGGCTACACCTTC
CDR3 protein: CASSRQGDNGYTF

D gene: .
J gene: TRBJ1-1
V gene: TRBV4-2
clone size: .
CDR3 DNA: TGTGCCAGCAGCCGGGGTGTAGAGAACACTGAAACTTTCTTT
CDR3 protein: CASSRGVENTETFF

D gene: .
J gene: TRBJ2-7
V gene: TRBV5-1
clone size: .
CDR3 DNA: TGCGTCAGCAGTTTAGAAGGGACCTGCGAACAGTACTTC
CDR3 protein: CVSSLEGTCEQYF

D gene: TRBD1
J gene: TRBJ1-1
V gene: TRBV12-3/TRBV12-4
clone size: .
CDR3 DNA: TGTACCAGCAGTCGGACAGGGGGCGACTATCTTTCTGCTTTCTTT
CDR3 protein: CTSSRTGGDYLSAFF

D gene: TRBD1
J gene: TRBJ1-5
V gene: TRBV6-1
clone size: .
CDR3 DNA: TGTGCCAGCAGCGTGGACAGGGACTGGAATCAGCCCCAGCATTTT
CDR3 protein: CASSVDRDWNQPQHF

D gene: .
J gene: TRBJ2-1
V gene: TRBV29-1
clone size: .
CDR3 DNA: TGCAGTGTTGTTCGGACGGAATACTACAATGAGCAATTCTTC
CDR3 protein: CSVVRTEYYNEQFF

D gene: TRBD2
J gene: TRBJ2-1
V gene: TRBV29-1
clone size: .
CDR3 DNA: TGCAGCGTTGGACTGGCGGGAGGGTCCTACAATGAGCACTTCTTC
CDR3 protein: CSVGLAGGSYNEHFF

D gene: TRBD2
J gene: TRBJ2-3
V gene: TRBV5-6
clone size: .
CDR3 DNA: TGCGCCAGCAGCCTGACAGCAGTGCGGGAGGGCCGTACAGATACGCAGTATTTT
CDR3 protein: CASSLTAVREGRTDTQYF

D gene: TRBD1
J gene: TRBJ2-5
V gene: TRBV4-1
clone size: .
CDR3 DNA: TGCGCCAGCAGCCAAGTATGGACAGGCCAAGAGACCCAGTATTTC
CDR3 protein: CASSQVWTGQETQYF

D gene: TRBD2
J gene: TRBJ2-1
V gene: TRBV6-1
clone size: .
CDR3 DNA: TGCGTCAGCAGTGAAGAAGCGGGACGATACAATGAGCAGTTCTTC
CDR3 protein: CVSSEEAGRYNEQFF

D gene: .
J gene: TRBJ2-7
V gene: TRBV14
clone size: many
CDR3 DNA: TGTGCCAGCAGCCAGGCCGGGACATTTTCCTACGAGCAGTACTTC
CDR3 protein: CASSQAGTFSYEQYF

D gene: .
J gene: TRBJ2-3
V gene: TRBV29-1
clone size: .
CDR3 DNA: TGCAGCGTTGGGGGCGGGGCCGGCATCACAGGTATGCAGTATTTT
CDR3 protein: CSVGGGAGITGMQYF

D gene: TRBD1
J gene: TRBJ2-1
V gene: TRBV11-1
clone size: once
CDR3 DNA: TGTGCCAGTAGCTTGGGACAGGCCGGTTCCTACAATGAGCAGTTCTTC
CDR3 protein: CASSLGQAGSYNEQFF

D gene: TRBD2
J gene: TRBJ2-4
V gene: TRBV28
clone size: .
CDR3 DNA: TGTGCCAGCAGTCCGTCCCTTAGCGGACTAGTCAATAACATTCAGTACTTC
CDR3 protein: CASSPSLSGLVNNIQYF

D gene: .
J gene: TRBJ2-2
V gene: TRBV11-2
clone size: .
CDR3 DNA: TGTGCCAGCAGTCGATATTTGAACATCTGGGAGCTGTTTTTT
CDR3 protein: CASSRYLNIWELFF

D gene: TRBD1
J gene: TRBJ1-1
V gene: TRBV28
clone size: once
CDR3 DNA: TGTGCCAATAGGATCAGGGGGGATGAAGCTTTCTTT
CDR3 protein: CANRIRGDEAFF

D gene: .
J gene: TRBJ2-3
V gene: TRBV5-1
clone size: .
CDR3 DNA: TGCGCCAGCAGCTTGCTGAATCCAACAGATACGCATTATTTT
CDR3 protein: CASSLLNPTDTHYF

D gene: TRBD2
J gene: TRBJ2-7
V gene: TRBV6-6
clone size: .
CDR3 DNA: TGTGCCAGCACCCCACTCTTAGCGGGTTGGAGAAACGAGCAGTACTTC
CDR3 protein: CASTPLLAGWRNEQYF

D gene: TRBD1
J gene: TRBJ2-7
V gene: TRBV18
clone size: .
CDR3 DNA: TGTGCCAGCTCGCAGACAGGGTCCGAGCAGTACTTC
CDR3 protein: CASSQTGSEQYF

D gene: .
J gene: TRBJ2-2
V gene: TRBV11-2
clone size: once
CDR3 DNA: TGTGCCAGCAGCTTAAATCTTGGAGGGGGGCTCACCGGGGAGCTGTTTTTT
CDR3 protein: CASSLNLGGGLTGELFF

D gene: .
J gene: TRBJ2-7
V gene: TRBV6-6
clone size: .
CDR3 DNA: TGTGCCAGCAGCCAGGGGGGTGACGAGTACTTC
CDR3 protein: CASSQGGDEYF

D gene: .
J gene: TRBJ1-5
V gene: TRBV6-2/TRBV6-3
clone size: once
CDR3 DNA: TGTGGCAGCAGTTACTCGAGGGTCCCCAACCAGCCCCAGCATTTT
CDR3 protein: CGSSYSRVPNQPQHF

D gene: .
J gene: TRBJ2-1
V gene: TRBV11-2
clone size: once
CDR3 DNA: TGTGCCAACAGCTTAGATCATCTAGCGTTAGGGGATGAGCAGTTCTTC
CDR3 protein: CANSLDHLALGDEQFF

D gene: .
J gene: TRBJ2-3
V gene: TRBV28
clone size: .
CDR3 DNA: TGTGCCCGCAGTTTAGAGATTCTGGGGCCTAGCACACATACGCAGTATTTT
CDR3 protein: CARSLEILGPSTHTQYF

D gene: TRBD2
J gene: TRBJ2-5
V gene: TRBV6-1
clone size: .
CDR3 DNA: TGTGCCAGCAGTCAGGGACTAACTCAAGAGACCCAGTACTTC
CDR3 protein: CASSQGLTQETQYF

D gene: TRBD2
J gene: TRBJ2-3
V gene: TRBV29-1
clone size: medium-sized
CDR3 DNA: TGCAGCGCCCCGACAGCGGGATCCCAAGGGTTGTCGGCTACGCAGTATTTT
CDR3 protein: CSAPTAGSQGLSATQYF

D gene: TRBD2
J gene: TRBJ2-3
V gene: TRBV5-6
clone size: .
CDR3 DNA: TGTGCCAGCACCTTGGGCGGGAGTGGAGTAGATACGCAGTATTTT
CDR3 protein: CASTLGGSGVDTQYF

D gene: .
J gene: TRBJ2-5
V gene: TRBV5-6
clone size: .
CDR3 DNA: TGTGCCAGCAAATGGCGGGATCAACAGACCCAGTACTTC
CDR3 protein: CASKWRDQQTQYF

D gene: .
J gene: TRBJ1-4
V gene: TRBV12-3/TRBV12-4
clone size: .
CDR3 DNA: TGTGCCAGCAGTCTGTCCGGGGGAGGGATTGAAAAACTGTTTTTT
CDR3 protein: CASSLSGGGIEKLFF

D gene: .
J gene: TRBJ2-6
V gene: TRBV2
clone size: .
CDR3 DNA: TGTGCCAGCTTTTTTCGACAGGCTGGGGCCAACGTCCTGGCTTTC
CDR3 protein: CASFFRQAGANVLAF

D gene: .
J gene: TRBJ2-1
V gene: TRBV11-2
clone size: medium-sized
CDR3 DNA: TGTGCCAGCACTTTTTCTAGCCAGAGCTCCTACAATGAGCAGTTCTTC
CDR3 protein: CASTFSSQSSYNEQFF

D gene: TRBD2
J gene: TRBJ2-1
V gene: TRBV14
clone size: many
CDR3 DNA: TGTGCCAGCAGCTTTAGCGGGAAGTATGAGCAGTTCTTC
CDR3 protein: CASSFSGKYEQFF

D gene: .
J gene: TRBJ2-2
V gene: TRBV14
clone size: .
CDR3 DNA: TGTGTCAGCGGCCGGTCGTCCAACGGGGAGCTGTTTTTT
CDR3 protein: CVSGRSSNGELFF

D gene: .
J gene: TRBJ2-2
V gene: TRBV29-1
clone size: .
CDR3 DNA: TGCGTTGTCCTCGGTCCGGGACCCACCGGGGAGCTGTTTTTT
CDR3 protein: CVVLGPGPTGELFF

D gene: .
J gene: TRBJ2-1
V gene: TRBV11-1
clone size: .
CDR3 DNA: TGTGCCAATAGCCCCCGGGTGGCGGACTCCTACAATGTGCAGTTCTTC
CDR3 protein: CANSPRVADSYNVQFF

D gene: .
J gene: TRBJ2-1
V gene: TRBV6-2/TRBV6-3
clone size: .
CDR3 DNA: TGTGTCAGCAGCCGTCCCGGGGGCCGAGCAAATGAGCAGTTCTTC
CDR3 protein: CVSSRPGGRANEQFF

D gene: .
J gene: TRBJ1-5
V gene: TRBV6-1
clone size: .
CDR3 DNA: TGTGCCAGCAATGCACAGGGTGATCAACCCCGGTATTTT
CDR3 protein: CASNAQGDQPRYF

D gene: .
J gene: TRBJ2-2
V gene: TRBV5-4
clone size: .
CDR3 DNA: TGTGCCATCAGGCTAGGGGCTAACACCGGGGAGCTGTTTTTT
CDR3 protein: CAIRLGANTGELFF

D gene: .
J gene: TRBJ2-7
V gene: TRBV11-1
clone size: once
CDR3 DNA: TGTCACAGCAGCTGGAACTCCTACGAGCAATACTTC
CDR3 protein: CHSSWNSYEQYF

D gene: .
J gene: TRBJ2-1
V gene: TRBV11-2
clone size: .
CDR3 DNA: TGTGGCAGCAGCCTTAGTGGGCCACTCGACAATGAGCAGTTCTTC
CDR3 protein: CGSSLSGPLDNEQFF

D gene: .
J gene: TRBJ2-3
V gene: TRBV11-1
clone size: once
CDR3 DNA: TGTGCCAGCAGCTCTGGGGGAGGCTCTGTTGGAGCCCGCACAGATGCACAGTATTTT
CDR3 protein: CASSSGGGSVGARTDAQYF

D gene: .
J gene: TRBJ2-7
V gene: TRBV5-1
clone size: many
CDR3 DNA: TGCGCCAGCAGCTGGGGGGTCTCCTACGAGCAGTACTTC
CDR3 protein: CASSWGVSYEQYF

D gene: .
J gene: TRBJ2-3
V gene: TRBV7-9
clone size: many
CDR3 DNA: TGTGCCAGCAGCCACTCAGATCCTAGCACAGATACGCAGTATTTT
CDR3 protein: CASSHSDPSTDTQYF

D gene: TRBD1
J gene: TRBJ1-2
V gene: TRBV12-3/TRBV12-4
clone size: .
CDR3 DNA: TGTGTCATCGGACAGGGGGTCCATGGCCGCACCTTC
CDR3 protein: CVIGQGVHGRTF

D gene: TRBD1
J gene: TRBJ2-5
V gene: TRBV7-6
clone size: .
CDR3 DNA: TGTACCAGCAGCCAGGGACAGGCAGAGACCCGGTACTTC
CDR3 protein: CTSSQGQAETRYF

D gene: .
J gene: TRBJ1-2
V gene: TRBV4-1
clone size: once
CDR3 DNA: TGCGCCAGCTGCCAAGTCCACCCTATAGGGGGCTACACCTTC
CDR3 protein: CASCQVHPIGGYTF

D gene: .
J gene: TRBJ1-1
V gene: TRBV6-1
clone size: .
CDR3 DNA: TGTGCCAATCTGATTCCGGGACCTCGAATGGGTTTCTTT
CDR3 protein: CANLIPGPRMGFF